One and the same sample provided the 27 T cell receptor beta chains below, sequenced in a study of CD8+ T cells in alopecia areata. Extracted from the samples, RNA was reverse transcribed into cDNA to serve as the sequencing template. Clones were read by immunoSEQ multiplex PCR, and TCRdb kept only the in-frame ones, dropping some. The top ten hold 4.2% of the sample, which has about 190,000 clones, 64% seen once. The treatment was: oral pan-JAK inhibitor, 5-10 mg twice daily. The starting material was CD4+ T cells sorted from blood, obtained at week 4, from a patient treated with tofacitinib. The receptors originated from a human donor with alopecia areata.

This clone was counted between two and nine times. This same CDR3 is encoded by further DNA sequences in the sample. This chain links TRBV29-1 with TRBJ1-1; D is unclear. The CDR3 length is 12 residues. The germline CDR1 and CDR2 sequences are SQVTM and ANQGSEA. The V end lost 6 bases, the J end lost 0 bases, and 8 bases lay between the germline ends. In DNA, the CDR3 is TGCAGCGTCAGGCTACTGAACACTGAAGCTTTCTTT. Residues: CSVRLLNTEAFF.

J is TRBJ2-5 and V is TRBV2, with a tentative D call TRBD1 (6 bases). Germline CDR1 reads SNHLY; CDR2 reads FYNNEI. This CDR3 region has 14 residues. V dropped 6 bases and J dropped 6 bases, with 17 bases sitting between them. CDR3 in DNA: TGTGCCAGCAGCCCGACAGGTCGTGGTAAGACCCAGTACTTC. Translating it yields CASSPTGRGKTQYF.

The chain uses TRBV5-1 and TRBJ1-1, with TRBD1 identical over 9 bases. The CDR3 totals 15 residues. The germline gives CDR1 SGHRS, CDR2 YFSETQ. J was trimmed by 5 bases and V by 4 bases; bases with no gene match: 9. The CDR3 DNA is TGCGCCAGCAGCCCGGGACAGGGTCGGTGGACTGAAGCTTTCTTT. This gives the protein CASSPGQGRWTEAFF. The full variable domain, with the rest looked up from reference TRBV5-1 and TRBJ1-1, is KAGVTQTPRYLIKTRGQQVTLSCSPISGHRSVSWYQQTPGQGLQFLFEYFSETQRNKGNFPGRFSGRQFSNSRSEMNVSTLELGDSALYLCASSPGQGRWTEAFFGQGTRLTVV.

The CDR3 region is CASSVGYGYTF. In nucleotides, the CDR3 is TGTGCCAGCAGTGTTGGATATGGCTACACCTTC. The rearrangement uses TRBV25-1 and TRBJ1-2; D is undetermined. With 4 bases removed from V and 5 bases from J, the gap between germline ends came to 5 bases. Germline CDR1 is MGHDK and CDR2 is SYGVNS. The CDR3 sequence is 11 residues long.

This clone was counted a single time. The CDR3: CASSERGQGGELFF. As DNA, the CDR3 is TGTGCCAGCAGCGAGAGGGGGCAGGGAGGGGAGCTGTTTTTT. V and J are TRBV6-5 and TRBJ2-2, with TRBD1 identical over 7 bases. The junction had 9 bases not matched to a gene; V was cut back by 6 bases and J by 8 bases. The CDR3 spans 14 residues. Germline CDR1 is MNHEY and CDR2 is SVGAGI.

The chain employs TRBV5-4 and TRBJ1-2; unclear D gene. Germline V gene data show CDR1 as SGHNT and CDR2 as YYREEE (reference sequence). The CDR3 extends over 13 amino acids. The V gene lost 4 bases and the J gene lost 8 bases, with 15 bases spanning the gap. CDR3 amino acids: CASSPGEQWGYTF. As DNA, the CDR3 is TGTGCCAGCAGCCCCGGGGAGCAGTGGGGCTACACCTTC.

As for this clone: The same CDR3 arises from other DNA sequences in this sample as well. The chain employs TRBV6-5 and TRBJ2-3; 9 bases are shared with TRBD2. V lost 6 bases and J lost 1; bases outside the gene matches: 2. The CDR3 spans 14 residues. Germline assignment: CDR1 MNHEY and CDR2 SVGAGI. The DNA of the CDR3 is TGTGCCAGCAGGACTAGCGGTGGCACAGATACGCAGTATTTT. The encoded protein is CASRTSGGTDTQYF.

The rearrangement uses TRBV6-1 and TRBJ1-5; the D gene is possibly TRBD1 (5 bases). Germline V gene data show CDR1 as MNHNS and CDR2 as SASEGT. V lost 7 bases and J 8 bases, leaving 18 bases between the germline ends. The CDR3 is 14 amino acids. CDR3 DNA: TGTGCCAGCACACATAAAGGGGTTGCAGAGCCCCAGCATTTT. Protein product: CASTHKGVAEPQHF.

The chain has TRBV7-2 and TRBJ2-3; no firm D call. Germline V gives CDR1 SGHTA, CDR2 FQGNSA. Trimming took off 5 bases at V and 2 bases at J, with 17 bases between the two ends. This CDR3 is 16 amino acids long. The CDR3 DNA follows: TGTGCCAGCAGCCCTTGGAGTAACCCGTCCACAGATACGCAGTATTTT. Translation gives CASSPWSNPSTDTQYF.

This clone has just a few counts. The chain combines TRBV29-1 with TRBJ2-3; D may be TRBD1 (6 bases). Germline V gene lookup returns CDR1 SQVTM and CDR2 ANQGSEA. The CDR3 runs 14 residues. V was pared by 0 bases and J by 8 bases, with 15 bases between. CDR3 in DNA: TGCAGCGTTGAAGAACAGGGTGGGTTGGGTACGCAGTATTTT. Protein: CSVEEQGGLGTQYF.

The V gene is TRBV7-2, the J gene TRBJ2-3, with 9 bases that match TRBD2. Germline-derived CDR1 and CDR2 are SGHTA and FQGNSA. CDR3 length equals 15 residues. V trimming: 3 bases; J trimming: 6 bases; junction bases outside the gene matches: 7. Here the CDR3 DNA reads TGTGCCAGCAGCTTGAGCGGGGGGCCCCGCGATACGCAGTATTTT. Encoded protein: CASSLSGGPRDTQYF.

The V and J genes are TRBV30 and TRBJ2-4; weak D call: TRBD1 (5 bases). V lost 1 base and J 5 bases, leaving 12 bases between the germline ends. Germline V CDR1 and CDR2: GTSNPN, SVGIG (reference sequence). There are 14 residues in the CDR3. DNA for the CDR3: TGTGCCTGGAGTGGCTCACCCAGGGAAAACATTCAGTACTTC. Translated, it gives CAWSGSPRENIQYF.

Comment on this clone: The same CDR3 is also encoded by other DNA sequences in this sample. The rearrangement uses TRBV29-1 and TRBJ2-6; tentative D call: TRBD2 (5 bases). This CDR3 has 12 amino acids. Germline CDR1 reads SQVTM; CDR2 reads ANQGSEA. Between the trimmed V and J ends, which lost 4 bases and 4 bases, there was a span of 5 bases. This chain's CDR3 is CSVAGGANVLTF. The DNA for the CDR3 is TGCAGCGTTGCGGGGGGGGCCAACGTCCTGACTTTC.

CDR3 bases: TGTGCCTGGAGCCGGAGCCGGGACATTCAGTACTTC. Translated, it gives CAWSRSRDIQYF. The chain uses TRBV30 and TRBJ2-4; D remains ambiguous. CDR1 is GTSNPN and CDR2 is SVGIG in the germline V gene (reference sequence). The CDR3 is 12 amino acids. V lost 3 bases to trimming and J lost 8 bases, with 11 bases between them.

There are a few counts of this clone. The chain is built from TRBV6-5 and TRBJ1-1; possibly TRBD1 for D (5 bases). V lost 6 bases, J lost 7 bases, and 21 bases lay in between. The CDR3 loop spans 15 amino acids. The germline V gene encodes CDR1 MNHEY and CDR2 SVGAGI. This chain's CDR3 is CASRYEGRGAGEAFF. In DNA, the CDR3 is TGTGCCAGCAGATACGAGGGAAGGGGCGCCGGTGAAGCTTTCTTT.

V usage is TRBV29-1 and J usage is TRBJ2-1, with 7 bases aligning to TRBD1. Germline CDR1 SQVTM, CDR2 ANQGSEA. The CDR3 contains 15 residues. J was trimmed by 0 bases and V by 7 bases; bases with no gene match: 9. The CDR3 here is CSASRGSSSYNEQFF. The CDR3 bases are TGCAGCGCTTCCAGGGGGTCGAGCTCCTACAATGAGCAGTTCTTC.

The genes are TRBV11-2 and TRBJ1-1, with a possible D match to TRBD1 (5 bases). Germline CDR1 is SGHAT and CDR2 is FQNNGV. The CDR3 covers 15 residues. V lost 5 bases and J 8 bases, leaving 21 bases between the germline ends. Written as DNA, the CDR3 is TGTGCCAGCAGCCGCCGCCCGGGACGGTGGGTGGAAGCTTTCTTT. This gives the protein CASSRRPGRWVEAFF.

The chain uses TRBV5-4 and TRBJ1-2; D might be TRBD1 (5 bases). Germline V gene lookup returns CDR1 SGHNT and CDR2 YYREEE (reference sequence). This CDR3 is built from 13 residues. Trimming cost V 0 bases and J 7 bases, with 10 bases left between them. CDR3 residues: CASSLAGTGGYTF. DNA of the CDR3: TGTGCCAGCAGCTTGGCCGGGACGGGTGGCTACACCTTC. Supplemented by reference TRBV5-4 and TRBJ1-2, the full variable domain reads ETGVTQSPTHLIKTRGQQVTLRCSSQSGHNTVSWYQQALGQGPQFIFQYYREEENGRGNFPPRFSGLQFPNYSSELNVNALELDDSALYLCASSLAGTGGYTFGSGTRLTVV.

This chain uses TRBV30 with TRBJ1-1, with D possibly TRBD1 on 6 matching bases. CDR1 and CDR2 (germline): GTSNPN, SVGIG (reference sequence). CDR3 length: 14 amino acids. V shed 4 bases and J shed 0 bases, with 12 bases lying between them. This chain's CDR3 is CAWIRTDMNTEAFF. CDR3 DNA: TGTGCCTGGATAAGGACAGACATGAACACTGAAGCTTTCTTT.

The chain is built from TRBV30 and TRBJ1-4; the D is unclear. V was shortened by 0 bases and J by 7 bases, with 6 bases between the two germline ends. The germline gives CDR1 GTSNPN, CDR2 SVGIG (reference sequence). This CDR3 region has 12 residues. The CDR3 DNA is TGTGCCTGGAGTGTACGAGGTGAAAAACTGTTTTTT. Amino acids: CAWSVRGEKLFF.

The chain uses TRBV29-1 and TRBJ1-2, with a weak D call TRBD1 (6 bases). The CDR3 spans 15 residues. V was cut by 0 bases and J by 4 bases, with 15 bases left in between. Germline V gene sequence: CDR1 SQVTM, CDR2 ANQGSEA. CDR3 bases: TGCAGCGTTGAAGATGCCGTACGGACAGCCTATGGCTACACCTTC. It codes for CSVEDAVRTAYGYTF.

The chain joins TRBV15 to TRBJ2-7; 10 nucleotides align to TRBD1. The CDR3 contains 13 residues. CDR1 and CDR2 (germline): LNHNV, YYDKDF (reference sequence). J lost 6 bases, V lost 3 bases, and 2 bases had no gene match. CDR3 DNA sequence: TGTGCCACCAGCAGGACAGGGGGCCTCGAGCAGTACTTC. Translating it yields CATSRTGGLEQYF.

This chain joins TRBV25-1 and TRBJ2-7; TRBD1 is a possible D gene (6 bases). There are 17 residues in the CDR3. Trimming removed 1 base from V and 3 bases from J, with 19 bases in between. Germline V CDR1 and CDR2: MGHDK, SYGVNS. This CDR3 reads CASSESPRGRVVYEQYF. CDR3 DNA: TGTGCCAGCAGTGAATCCCCCAGGGGAAGAGTAGTCTACGAGCAGTACTTC.

V and J are TRBV7-2 and TRBJ2-1, with 12 bases aligning to TRBD2. The trim removed 4 bases at V and 7 bases at J, leaving 5 bases unmatched. This CDR3 comprises 15 residues. Germline loops: CDR1 SGHTA, CDR2 FQGNSA. CDR3 nucleotides: TGTGCCAGCAGCTCCGGGACTAGCGGGTTAAATGAGCAGTTCTTC. Its protein is CASSSGTSGLNEQFF.

The genes are TRBV7-9 and TRBJ2-5; no reliable D call. CDR3 length equals 14 residues. Germline-derived CDR1 and CDR2 are SEHNR and FQNEAQ (reference sequence). The V gene lost 1 base and the J gene lost 4 bases, with 10 bases spanning the gap. Here the CDR3 DNA reads TGTGCCAGCAGCTTAGGGCAGGTCATAGAGACCCAGTACTTC. Amino acid sequence: CASSLGQVIETQYF.

This clone was seen more than once but under ten times. The rearrangement uses TRBV27 and TRBJ1-5; no clear D. V was clipped by 2 bases and J by 4 bases, with 9 bases between them. The CDR3 consists of 14 residues. The germline V gene encodes CDR1 MNHEY and CDR2 SMNVEV (reference sequence). CDR3 DNA sequence: TGTGCCAGCAGTTTAGTCGGGCCGAATCAGCCCCAGCATTTT. The encoded protein is CASSLVGPNQPQHF.

This clone was seen many times. Other DNA sequences in the same sample also yield this CDR3. The chain employs TRBV18 and TRBJ2-5; D perhaps matches TRBD1 (6 bases). Between the trimmed V and J ends, which lost 3 bases and 1 base, there was a span of 6 bases. This CDR3 spans 13 amino acids. The germline gives CDR1 KGHSH, CDR2 LQKENI. The CDR3 here is CASSPDSQETQYF. The CDR3 DNA sequence: TGTGCCAGCTCACCGGACAGCCAAGAGACCCAGTACTTC.